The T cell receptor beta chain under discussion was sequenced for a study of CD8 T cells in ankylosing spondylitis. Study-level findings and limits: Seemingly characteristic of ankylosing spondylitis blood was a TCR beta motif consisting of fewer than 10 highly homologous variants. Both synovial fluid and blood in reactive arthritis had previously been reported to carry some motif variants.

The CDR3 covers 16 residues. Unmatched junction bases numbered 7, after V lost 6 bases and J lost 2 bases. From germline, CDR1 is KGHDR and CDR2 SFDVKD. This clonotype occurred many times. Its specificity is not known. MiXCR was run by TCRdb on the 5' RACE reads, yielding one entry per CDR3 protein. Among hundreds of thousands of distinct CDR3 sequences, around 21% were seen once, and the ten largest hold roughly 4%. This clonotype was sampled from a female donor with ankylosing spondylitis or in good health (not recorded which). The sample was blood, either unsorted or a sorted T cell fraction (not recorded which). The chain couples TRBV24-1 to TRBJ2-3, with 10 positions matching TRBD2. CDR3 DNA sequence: TGTGCCACCAGTTCTTGGACTAGCGGCGACACAGATACGCAGTATTTT. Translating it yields CATSSWTSGDTDTQYF.